The next 16 T cell receptor beta chains were all read from a single sample in a study of shared clonotypes between healthy human individuals. This table comes from immunoSEQ multiplex PCR, and its TCRdb copy is limited to in-frame clones, with some not included. Among 2 million to 3 million clones, over 85% were seen once, and the ten largest hold 0.36%. Sequenced input: naive CD4+ T cells from PBMCs. The subset denotes: CD45RA+ positively selected. The receptors come from a man between 18 and 35 years old in good health. Some clones in this sample may be carry-over from other donors' samples.

The genes are TRBV27 and TRBJ1-3; perhaps TRBD1 as D (5 bases). V lost 5 bases, J lost 0 bases, and 11 bases lay in between. The CDR3 has 15 residues. Looked up from germline, CDR1 is MNHEY and CDR2 is SMNVEV (reference sequence). The CDR3 bases are TGTGCCAGCAGTCCAGGGTCTTCCTCTGGAAACACCATATATTTT. This encodes CASSPGSSSGNTIYF.

The chain couples TRBV9 to TRBJ2-1, with D possibly matching TRBD2 (6 bases). There are 13 residues in the CDR3. Germline loops: CDR1 SGDLS, CDR2 YYNGEE. V lost 0 bases to trimming and J lost 10 bases, with 11 bases between them. CDR3 bases: TGTGCCAGCAGCGTAGCAGGAGGGCAAGAGCAGTTCTTC. Amino acid sequence: CASSVAGGQEQFF.

There are a few counts of this clone. The rearrangement links TRBV5-4 to TRBJ1-1; the match to TRBD1 covers 8 bases. J lost 2 bases, V lost 1 base, and 4 bases had no gene match. The CDR3 totals 15 residues. The germline gives CDR1 SGHNT, CDR2 YYREEE (reference sequence). In DNA, the CDR3 is TGTGCCAGCAGCTTGAGGACAGGGAGCAACACTGAAGCTTTCTTT. Translated: CASSLRTGSNTEAFF.

The chain combines TRBV19 with TRBJ1-4; D remains ambiguous. Trimming removed 3 bases at V and 2 bases at J, with 7 bases between. Germline V CDR1 and CDR2: LNHDA, SQIVND (reference sequence). The CDR3 loop spans 14 amino acids. The CDR3 DNA sequence: TGTGCCAGTAGTATGGTGGGGACTAATGAAAAACTGTTTTTT. Its protein is CASSMVGTNEKLFF.

The J gene is TRBJ2-3, the V gene TRBV11-2; 12 bases match TRBD2. V shed 1 base, J shed 6 bases, and the junction held 14 bases outside the gene matches. This CDR3 comprises 19 residues. Germline V gives CDR1 SGHAT, CDR2 FQNNGV. The CDR3 DNA follows: TGTGCCAGCAGCTTAGCAGTTATGGGACTAGCGGGTCGGGAGGATACGCAGTATTTT. Its protein product is CASSLAVMGLAGREDTQYF.

The chain combines TRBV28 with TRBJ2-1; 9 bases fit TRBD2. The junction had 20 bases not matched to a gene; V was cut back by 3 bases and J by 8 bases. From germline, CDR1 is MDHEN and CDR2 SYDVKM. This CDR3 contains 19 residues. Here the CDR3 DNA reads TGTGCCAGCAGTTTCTGGGTTGTGGCTGCGGGAGGGACGATCGATGAGCAGTTCTTC. This gives the protein CASSFWVVAAGGTIDEQFF.

The V and J genes are TRBV6-5 and TRBJ2-3, with 8 bases matching TRBD2. The V segment lost 0 bases and the J segment 8 bases; nucleotides outside the gene matches: 10. CDR1 is MNHEY, CDR2 SVGAGI, per germline. The CDR3 consists of 16 residues. The DNA for the CDR3 is TGTGCCAGCAGTTACTCCCTAGCGGGTGGGTCGGGTACGCAGTATTTT. Residues: CASSYSLAGGSGTQYF.

The chain links TRBV5-1 to TRBJ2-5; D not certain. Per germline, CDR1 SGHRS and CDR2 YFSETQ. The V gene lost 6 bases and the J gene lost 0 bases, with 15 bases spanning the gap. There are 15 residues in the CDR3. This chain's CDR3 is CASTPLTGYQETQYF. In DNA form, the CDR3 reads TGCGCCAGCACCCCCCTTACGGGCTACCAAGAGACCCAGTACTTC.

This clone appeared once. The chain employs TRBV6-5 and TRBJ2-1; 7 bases align to TRBD1. V lost 4 bases and J lost 14; bases outside the gene matches: 8. The CDR3 spans 12 residues. From germline, CDR1 is MNHEY and CDR2 SVGAGI. CDR3 amino acids: CASSSIRGPEFF. The CDR3 nucleotides read TGTGCCAGCAGTTCTATAAGGGGGCCGGAGTTCTTC.

The rearrangement joins TRBV5-1 to TRBJ1-1, with 8 bases matching TRBD1. CDR3 length: 17 amino acids. The V gene's germline CDR1 is SGHRS and CDR2 YFSETQ. The V segment lost 0 bases and the J segment 5 bases; nucleotides outside the gene matches: 12. CDR3 coding DNA: TGCGCCAGCAGCTTGGGTCGGACAGGGTCATGGGGGACTGAAGCTTTCTTT. Protein product: CASSLGRTGSWGTEAFF.

The chain combines TRBV9 with TRBJ2-3; 7 nucleotides align to TRBD1. Losses at the gene ends were 2 bases for V and 5 bases for J; bases not matched to a gene: 5. This CDR3 has 14 amino acids. The germline V gene encodes CDR1 SGDLS and CDR2 YYNGEE. CDR3 region: CASSVDREIDTQYF. In DNA form, the CDR3 reads TGTGCCAGCAGCGTCGACAGGGAAATAGATACGCAGTATTTT.

The rearrangement links TRBV19 to TRBJ1-5, with 10 bases lining up with TRBD1. The V and J ends lost 3 bases and 2 bases, in that order; junction bases with no gene match: 4. Germline V gene sequence: CDR1 LNHDA, CDR2 SQIVND (reference sequence). This CDR3 has 16 residues. The CDR3 bases are TGTGCCAGTAGTATGGGGACAGGGGCGCGCAATCAGCCCCAGCATTTT. It yields the protein CASSMGTGARNQPQHF.

The chain recombines TRBV5-5 with TRBJ1-1; the D is unclear. The CDR3 length is 13 residues. Germline-derived CDR1 and CDR2 are SGHKS and YYEKEE (reference sequence). The V gene lost 0 bases and the J gene lost 3 bases, with 6 bases spanning the gap. The CDR3 coding sequence is TGTGCCAGCAGCTTGGGTCAGGACACTGAAGCTTTCTTT. This encodes CASSLGQDTEAFF.

This clone was counted only a few times. CDR3 loop: CASRPFTTGELFF. CDR3 nucleotides: TGTGCCAGTCGGCCGTTCACCACCGGGGAGCTGTTTTTT. V usage is TRBV19 and J usage is TRBJ2-2; D unresolved. Trimming pared 8 bases from V and 4 bases from J, leaving 11 bases between. CDR1 is LNHDA and CDR2 is SQIVND in the germline V gene (reference sequence). This CDR3 spans 13 amino acids.

This clone was seen once. The rearrangement joins TRBV30 to TRBJ2-5; D unclear. The CDR3 contains 13 residues. V lost 5 bases to trimming and J lost 2 bases, with 12 bases between them. Looked up from germline, CDR1 is GTSNPN and CDR2 is SVGIG (reference sequence). The DNA of the CDR3 is TGTGCCTGGGGTCCTCAGGTTCAAGAGACCCAGTACTTC. Encoded protein: CAWGPQVQETQYF. Looking up the rest from reference TRBV30 and TRBJ2-5 gives the full variable domain: SQTIHQWPATLVQPVGSPLSLECTVEGTSNPNLYWYRQAAGRGLQLLFYSVGIGQISSEVPQNLSASRPQDRQFILSSKKLLLSDSGFYLCAWGPQVQETQYFGPGTRLLVL.

In regard to this clone: The identical CDR3 is also encoded by other nucleotide sequences in the sample. CDR3 loop: CSAAGNTEAFF. The CDR3 coding sequence is TGCAGTGCCGCCGGGAACACTGAAGCTTTCTTT. This chain links TRBV20-1 with TRBJ1-1; unclear D gene. The CDR3 consists of 11 residues. Germline V gene lookup returns CDR1 DFQATT and CDR2 SNEGSKA (reference sequence). Trimming stripped 6 bases from V and 1 base from J, with 6 bases between.